This T cell receptor beta chain is from a study of T-cell reconstitution after alpha-beta-depleted transplantation in children. Unique molecular identifiers were used to barcode this TCRbeta library. TCRdb ran MiXCR on the PCR reads and lists one entry per CDR3 protein. The table has a few hundred thousand distinct CDR3 sequences, about a tenth seen once. The V gene's germline CDR1 is SEHNR and CDR2 FQNEAQ (reference sequence). The CDR3 covers 14 residues. Trimming pared 3 bases from V and 5 bases from J, leaving 13 bases between. This sample comprised PBMCs from the stem cell graft donor, obtained from the stem cell graft. The chain employs TRBV7-9 and TRBJ2-5, with unresolved D. The clonotype comes from a human donor who donated a stem cell graft to a child with SCID. The CDR3 DNA follows: TGTGCCAGCAGCTTCGCGGCTCGGATCGAGACCCAGTACTTC. Protein sequence: CASSFAARIETQYF.